This TCR beta chain originates from a study of blood T cell repertoires in COVID-19. The overall study: PBMCs, B-cell-depleted T cells, or T cells were the source of the cDNA or gDNA that made up the material.

Per the original methods: Scientists estimated how many nucleated cells there were by amplifying reference gene primers. Clones were sequenced by immunoSEQ multiplex PCR, and TCRdb holds only the in-frame ones, with some missing. V, J and clone size were drawn from that table, and D and trimming were deduced from the DNA. The repertoire includes nearly 200,000 clones, roughly 86% of them detected once, and more than 4.5% sits in the top ten. This CDR3 has 14 residues. With 2 bases removed from V and 0 bases from J, the gap between germline ends came to 8 bases. Germline values: CDR1 MNHEY, CDR2 SVGEGT.

Specimen: peripheral blood. The sequence derives from a woman aged 70-85 years with active or convalescent COVID-19. The chain employs TRBV6-2 or TRBV6-3 and TRBJ2-7, with D hard to call. Written as DNA, the CDR3 is TGTGCCAGCAGTTACGGCCTTCTCTCCTACGAGCAGTACTTC. Protein sequence: CASSYGLLSYEQYF.